This T cell receptor beta chain emerged from a study of regulatory T cells in long-lasting Graves disease. Time point reported: persistent/refractory GD, antithyroid drugs over 5 years with positive TRAb. PBMCs were the source of the RNA used for TCR sequencing. Graves' disease diagnosis relied on American Thyroid Association guidelines. According to the study, TCR beta libraries were built with iRepertoire HTBI primers and CDR3-region Arm-PCR. From the multiplex PCR reads, TCRdb called clonotypes with MiXCR, one entry per CDR3 protein. This sample carries about 470,000 distinct CDR3 sequences, less than 25% of them seen once, and the ten largest clones take 7% to 9.5%. This sequence was found in a female donor with Graves disease. The input for sequencing was peripheral blood mononuclear cells (PBMCs), taken when the disease was refractory, from a patient treated with antithyroid drugs.

The CDR3 DNA is TGTGCCAGCAGGCCCGGGACAGGGGCCCCCCACAGTAATTCACCCCTCCACTTT. Protein product: CASRPGTGAPHSNSPLHF. V usage is TRBV2 and J usage is TRBJ1-6, with 10 bases lining up with TRBD1. V gave up 6 bases and J gave up 6 bases; unmatched junction bases: 14. This CDR3 has 18 amino acids. From germline, CDR1 is SNHLY and CDR2 FYNNEI.